The entry below describes one T cell receptor (beta chain). The same CDR3 also results from other DNA sequences found in this sample. The source of the sample is a study of blood T cell repertoires in COVID-19. In the study overall: Acute and convalescent COVID-19 specimens originated in the United States, Italy and Spain. T cells, B-cell-depleted T cells, or PBMCs provided the cDNA or gDNA that served as material.

How the authors handled the data: Reference gene primer amplification yielded estimated nucleated cell counts. Using immunoSEQ multiplex PCR, the repertoire was profiled, and TCRdb retains in-frame clones only, with some absent. D and trimming come from the DNA, and the V and J calls and clone size come from that table. Of over 150,000 clones listed, approximately 81% are singletons. This CDR3 region has 12 residues. V lost 5 bases, J lost 2 bases, and 2 bases stayed unmatched. CDR1 GTSNPN and CDR2 SVGIG come from the germline V gene (reference sequence). The sequence came from a man aged 18 to 30 with active or convalescent COVID-19. Sequences were obtained from peripheral blood. The chain carries TRBV30 and TRBJ2-7; 8 positions match TRBD1. CDR3 sequence: CAWDRGTYEQYF. In DNA form, the CDR3 reads TGTGCCTGGGACAGGGGAACCTACGAGCAGTACTTC.